The 8 T cell receptor beta chains below were found in one sample sequenced in a study of T cells in Graves' hyperthyroidism and ophthalmopathy. The CDR3 regions of TCR beta were amplified from RNA transcripts. In the first-round RT-PCR of the TCR CDR3, the HTBI primer set was used. MiXCR, applied by TCRdb to the multiplex PCR reads, yields one record per CDR3 protein. Of around 530,000 distinct CDR3 sequences in the sample, 17% were seen once. Sequencing used blood. Every receptor here comes from a young woman with Graves' ophthalmopathy.

Worth noting for this clonotype: Being one base from a much bigger clone, this may be a read error. This sequence joins TRBV27 and TRBJ1-1, with TRBD1 identical over 8 bases. The CDR3 length is 15 residues. With V trimmed by 1 base and J by 6 bases, 7 bases remained unmatched. Germline-derived CDR1 and CDR2 are MNHEY and SMNVEV (reference sequence). CDR3 nucleotide sequence: TGTGCCAGCAGTTTATTGGACAGGGAGGAGGCTGAAGCTTTCTTT. Residues: CASSLLDREEAEAFF.

V usage is TRBV7-9 and J usage is TRBJ2-2; TRBD2 matches at 11 bases. CDR1 and CDR2 from the germline V gene are SEHNR and FQNEAQ (reference sequence). With 5 bases clipped from V and 3 bases from J, the junction kept 5 bases outside the gene matches. This CDR3 has 16 amino acids. CDR3 nucleotide sequence: TGTGCCAGCAGCGCCTCACTAGCGGGGGACACCGGGGAGCTGTTTTTT. This codes for CASSASLAGDTGELFF.

This chain uses TRBV28 with TRBJ2-5, with 11 bases identical to TRBD1. Germline V CDR1 and CDR2: MDHEN, SYDVKM. The length of the CDR3 is 14 residues. J gave up 4 bases and V 6 bases, and 4 bases lay outside the gene matches. The CDR3 DNA is TGTGCCAGCAGACCGGACAGGGGGCTAGAGACCCAGTACTTC. Its protein product is CASRPDRGLETQYF.

This clonotype was observed many times. V usage is TRBV20-1 and J usage is TRBJ1-1; 7 nucleotides match TRBD1. Germline V gives CDR1 DFQATT, CDR2 SNEGSKA (reference sequence). V dropped 6 bases and J dropped 5; count of bases not matched to a gene: 6. This CDR3 comprises 12 residues. CDR3 in amino acids: CSARQGRTEAFF. Here the CDR3 DNA reads TGCAGTGCAAGACAGGGAAGGACTGAAGCTTTCTTT.

This clonotype was seen ten or more times. The chain combines TRBV12-3 or TRBV12-4 with TRBJ2-2, with TRBD2 as a possible D gene (7 bases). Trimming pared 5 bases from V and 7 bases from J, leaving 17 bases between. This CDR3 is 15 amino acids long. The CDR3 region is CASSKRGGLSGELFF. The CDR3 DNA follows: TGTGCCAGCAGTAAAAGGGGGGGGTTGAGCGGGGAGCTGTTTTTT.

This clonotype has more than one count but fewer than ten. V gene TRBV25-1 combines with J gene TRBJ1-1, with no clear D. The germline V gene encodes CDR1 MGHDK and CDR2 SYGVNS. The V gene lost 1 base and the J gene lost 4 bases, with 19 bases spanning the gap. This CDR3 is 17 amino acids long. CDR3 DNA: TGTGCCAGCAGTGAATTCCAGCAGGTCGGCCCCTCCACTGAAGCTTTCTTT. Translated, it gives CASSEFQQVGPSTEAFF.

This chain connects TRBV19 to TRBJ1-5, with 10 bases matching TRBD1. From germline, CDR1 is LNHDA and CDR2 SQIVND (reference sequence). CDR3 size: 16 residues. V lost 6 bases to trimming and J lost 3 bases; unmatched junction nucleotides: 8. This CDR3 is CASRMTGGSDNQPQHF. CDR3 bases: TGTGCCAGTAGGATGACAGGGGGCTCGGACAATCAGCCCCAGCATTTT.

The sample holds many counts of this clonotype. The chain combines TRBV12-5 with TRBJ1-1; D perhaps matches TRBD1 (6 bases). V was clipped by 2 bases and J by 8 bases, with 15 bases between them. From germline, CDR1 is LGHNT and CDR2 FRNRAP. The length of the CDR3 is 14 residues. The CDR3 bases are TGTGCTAGTGGTTTGTTTCCGGGACAAAACGAAGCTTTCTTT. Translation gives CASGLFPGQNEAFF.